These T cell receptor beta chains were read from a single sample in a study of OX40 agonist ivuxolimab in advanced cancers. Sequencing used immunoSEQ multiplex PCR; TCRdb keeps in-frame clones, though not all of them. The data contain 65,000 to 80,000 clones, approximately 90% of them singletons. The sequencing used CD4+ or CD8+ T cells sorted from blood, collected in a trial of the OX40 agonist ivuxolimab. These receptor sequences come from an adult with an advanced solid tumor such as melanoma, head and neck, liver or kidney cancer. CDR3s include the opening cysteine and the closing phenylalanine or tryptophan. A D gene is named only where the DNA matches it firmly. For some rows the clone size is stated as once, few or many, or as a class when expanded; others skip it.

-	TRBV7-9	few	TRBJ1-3	CASSFAGAGNTIYF	TGTGCCAGCAGCTTCGCGGGAGCTGGAAACACCATATATTTT
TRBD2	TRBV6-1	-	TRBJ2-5	CASSELGRGGRETQYF	TGTGCCAGCAGTGAATTGGGTCGGGGGGGGAGAGAGACCCAGTACTTC
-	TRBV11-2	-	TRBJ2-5	CASSLMGRLQETQYF	TGTGCCAGCAGCTTGATGGGCCGACTCCAAGAGACCCAGTACTTC
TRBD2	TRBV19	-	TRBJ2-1	CASSIRREGYAEQFF	TGTGCCAGTAGTATAAGGCGGGAGGGTTACGCAGAGCAGTTCTTC
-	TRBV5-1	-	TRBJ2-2	CASSLEGVGPGELFF	TGCGCCAGCAGCTTGGAGGGGGTAGGCCCCGGGGAGCTGTTTTTT
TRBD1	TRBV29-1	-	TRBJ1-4	CSAITTGDEKLFF	TGCAGCGCCATTACTACAGGGGACGAAAAACTGTTTTTT
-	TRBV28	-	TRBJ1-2	CATYNRAPFYGYTF	TGTGCCACCTACAACAGGGCTCCTTTTTATGGCTACACCTTC
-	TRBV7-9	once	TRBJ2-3	CASSPWTSTDTQYF	TGTGCCAGCAGCCCTTGGACTAGCACAGATACGCAGTATTTT
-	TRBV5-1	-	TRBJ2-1	CASSLGGTSSYNEQFF	TGCGCCAGCAGCTTGGGGGGGACGAGCTCCTACAATGAGCAGTTCTTC
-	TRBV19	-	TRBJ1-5	CASNWGGQPQHF	TGTGCCAGTAACTGGGGGGGTCAGCCCCAGCATTTT
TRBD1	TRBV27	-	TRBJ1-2	CASGSGTGVGGYTF	TGTGCCAGCGGTTCCGGGACAGGGGTAGGCGGCTACACCTTC
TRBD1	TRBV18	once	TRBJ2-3	CASSPTTGSTDTQYF	TGTGCCAGCTCACCCACGACAGGGAGCACAGATACGCAGTATTTT
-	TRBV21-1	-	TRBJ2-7	CASSNTPLPRYEQYF	TGTGCCAGCAGCAATACCCCCTTACCCCGTTACGAGCAGTACTTC
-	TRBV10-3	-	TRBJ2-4	CAISTPPLNIQYF	TGTGCCATCAGTACTCCCCCGCTAAACATTCAGTACTTC
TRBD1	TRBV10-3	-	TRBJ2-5	CAISYGQGGETQYF	TGTGCCATCAGCTATGGACAGGGCGGAGAGACCCAGTACTTC
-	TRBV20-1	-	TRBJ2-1	CSASSNEQFF	TGCAGTGCTAGTTCCAATGAGCAGTTCTTC
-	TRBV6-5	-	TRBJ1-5	CASGQRNQPQHF	TGTGCCAGCGGGCAGAGAAATCAGCCCCAGCATTTT
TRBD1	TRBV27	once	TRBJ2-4	CASRTQGAAKNIQYF	TGTGCCAGCAGAACACAGGGGGCCGCCAAAAACATTCAGTACTTC
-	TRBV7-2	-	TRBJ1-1	CASNLHGGTEAFF	TGTGCCAGCAACCTGCATGGGGGCACTGAAGCTTTCTTT
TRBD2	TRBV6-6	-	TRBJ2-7	CASSSGGLATGEQYF	TGTGCCAGCAGTTCGGGAGGGCTAGCGACGGGAGAGCAGTACTTC
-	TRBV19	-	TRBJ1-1	CASSSDRSNTEAFF	TGTGCCAGTAGCTCGGACAGATCGAACACTGAAGCTTTCTTT
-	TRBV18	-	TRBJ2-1	CASSPLAVNEQFF	TGTGCCAGCTCACCGCTCGCGGTCAATGAGCAGTTCTTC